Shown below are 14 T cell receptor beta chains from a single sample sequenced in a study of cytomegalovirus exposure and HLA in healthy donors. The primer mix had 60 Vbeta and 13 Jbeta primers. Assay used: immunoSEQ multiplex PCR; TCRdb lists only in-frame clones, some missing. Of under 150,000 clones listed, 82% are singletons. Sequencing was performed on PBMCs. The receptors shown here come from a woman between 18 and 29 years old in good health and CMV-seronegative.

V gene TRBV7-2 combines with J gene TRBJ1-3; maybe TRBD1 (5 bases). The germline V gene has CDR1 SGHTA and CDR2 FQGNSA. The CDR3 has 15 residues. The ends were cut back, 3 bases at V and 0 bases at J, with 9 bases in the middle. The CDR3 sequence is CASSFGGSSGNTIYF. In nucleotides, the CDR3 is TGTGCCAGCAGCTTCGGGGGGAGCTCTGGAAACACCATATATTTT.

The V gene is TRBV7-2, the J gene TRBJ2-3; D perhaps matches TRBD1 (7 bases). V dropped 3 bases and J dropped 8 bases, with 15 bases sitting between them. Germline assignment: CDR1 SGHTA and CDR2 FQGNSA. CDR3 length equals 14 residues. The CDR3 DNA is TGTGCCAGCAGCTTGGGCTGGCAGGGGGGTACGCAGTATTTT. Protein: CASSLGWQGGTQYF.

The chain recombines TRBV18 with TRBJ2-7; D remains ambiguous. From germline, CDR1 is KGHSH and CDR2 LQKENI. The length of the CDR3 is 13 residues. V shed 6 bases and J shed 2 bases, with 11 bases lying between them. The CDR3 sequence is CASSSTFTYEQYF. The CDR3 bases are TGTGCCAGCTCTTCAACATTCACCTACGAGCAGTACTTC.

The CDR3 nucleotides are TGTGCCAGCAGTTCGGGACAGGGAGGAAGTGGCTACACCTTC. It yields the protein CASSSGQGGSGYTF. The chain carries TRBV6-5 and TRBJ1-2; 9 nucleotides agree with TRBD1. With 4 bases clipped from V and 7 bases from J, the junction kept 7 bases outside the gene matches. Germline V gene sequence: CDR1 MNHEY, CDR2 SVGAGI. This CDR3 has 14 residues.

The chain combines TRBV19 with TRBJ2-5, with 11 bases matching TRBD2. Germline V lookup: CDR1 LNHDA, CDR2 SQIVND (reference sequence). CDR3 length equals 17 residues. V was pared by 3 bases and J by 5 bases, with 11 bases of the junction left unmatched. The CDR3 loop is CASSILIAGGHTETQYF. The CDR3 DNA reads TGTGCCAGTAGTATCCTCATAGCGGGGGGGCATACGGAGACCCAGTACTTC.

The V gene is TRBV4-1, the J gene TRBJ2-1; TRBD1 aligns across 10 bases. Germline V CDR1 and CDR2: MGHRA, YSYEKL. CDR3 length equals 17 residues. J gave up 5 bases and V 0 bases, and 7 bases lay outside the gene matches. DNA for the CDR3: TGCGCCAGCAGCCAAGAACCGGGACAGGGGACCAACAATGAGCAGTTCTTC. It codes for CASSQEPGQGTNNEQFF.

The gene calls are TRBV5-1 and TRBJ1-2; 7 nucleotides line up with TRBD1. This CDR3 spans 14 amino acids. V lost 1 base, J lost 8 bases, and 8 bases stayed unmatched. From germline, CDR1 is SGHRS and CDR2 YFSETQ. The CDR3 coding sequence is TGCGCCAGCAGCTTGACAGGGGAGGCGCGAGGCTACACCTTC. Amino acid sequence: CASSLTGEARGYTF.

The chain uses TRBV13 and TRBJ2-2, with 8 bases fitting TRBD2. Germline CDR1 PRHDT, CDR2 FYEKMQ (reference sequence). The CDR3 is made up of 18 amino acids. The trim removed 0 bases at V and 0 bases at J, leaving 6 bases unmatched. CDR3 in amino acids: CASSLGGLAGANTGELFF. The CDR3 DNA reads TGTGCCAGCAGCTTAGGAGGTCTAGCGGGTGCGAACACCGGGGAGCTGTTTTTT. The complete variable domain, with remaining parts taken from reference TRBV13 and TRBJ2-2, reads AAGVIQSPRHLIKEKRETATLKCYPIPRHDTVYWYQQGPGQDPQFLISFYEKMQSDKGSIPDRFSAQQFSDYHSELNMSSLELGDSALYFCASSLGGLAGANTGELFFGEGSRLTVL.

The chain combines TRBV29-1 with TRBJ1-1, with TRBD1 identical over 7 bases. The germline V gene has CDR1 SQVTM and CDR2 ANQGSEA. The CDR3 has 14 amino acids. V dropped 3 bases and J dropped 6; count of bases not matched to a gene: 10. CDR3 sequence reads: CSVDPRSTGPEAFF. The CDR3 nucleotides read TGCAGCGTTGACCCACGCTCGACAGGGCCTGAAGCTTTCTTT.

The rearrangement joins TRBV27 to TRBJ1-1; 11 bases map to TRBD1. This CDR3 is built from 15 residues. J was trimmed by 7 bases and V by 5 bases; bases with no gene match: 9. From germline, CDR1 is MNHEY and CDR2 SMNVEV (reference sequence). The CDR3: CASSPSDRGPFEAFF. The CDR3 coding sequence is TGTGCCAGCAGTCCCTCGGACAGGGGGCCCTTTGAAGCTTTCTTT.

The chain employs TRBV4-1 and TRBJ1-5; TRBD1 might be the D (6 bases). The CDR3 is 15 residues long. The germline V and J ends were trimmed by 2 bases and 0 bases, with 8 bases remaining between them. Germline CDR1 and CDR2: MGHRA and YSYEKL. The CDR3 nucleotides read TGCGCCAGCAGCCAACCCAGGGGTAGCAATCAGCCCCAGCATTTT. Translation gives CASSQPRGSNQPQHF.

This chain connects TRBV10-3 to TRBJ2-7; 9 bases line up with TRBD1. The CDR3 runs 21 residues. Per the germline V gene, CDR1 is ENHRY and CDR2 is SYGVKD. J lost 3 bases, V lost 2 bases, and 23 bases had no gene match. The CDR3 is CAISEALRTGQGGKGVYEQYF. In nucleotides, the CDR3 is TGTGCCATCAGTGAGGCCCTTCGGACGGGACAGGGAGGGAAGGGAGTCTACGAGCAGTACTTC.

The chain carries TRBV28 and TRBJ1-4, with D unresolved. Deletions cut 7 bases from V and 5 bases from J, with 20 bases between. The CDR3 sequence is 16 residues long. Germline CDR1 is MDHEN and CDR2 is SYDVKM. The CDR3 DNA reads as TGTGCCAGCACCTACGGAGGCAGGCAAGAGAATGAAAAACTGTTTTTT. Translated, it gives CASTYGGRQENEKLFF.

This rearrangement joins TRBV5-1 to TRBJ2-1, with D tentatively TRBD2 (6 bases). V lost 3 bases and J lost 6, with 13 bases in between. The germline gives CDR1 SGHRS, CDR2 YFSETQ. The CDR3 sequence is 14 residues long. CDR3 coding DNA: TGCGCCAGCAGCTGGGGGGACGGATCCAATGAGCAGTTCTTC. Translating gives CASSWGDGSNEQFF.